The rows below give T cell receptor beta chains drawn from one sample of a study of Ad26.COV2.S vaccination and SARS-CoV-2 variants. Produced via immunoSEQ multiplex PCR; TCRdb's table is partial and in-frame only. The sample includes roughly 500,000 clones, around nine tenths of them seen just once. The input for sequencing was peripheral blood, taken in a trial of Ad26.COV2.S vaccine versus placebo. The receptor set was obtained from a person aged 18 to 59 who received the Ad26.COV2.S COVID-19 vaccine or a placebo. The CDR3 runs from the conserved cysteine through the conserved F or W. The D gene is left open where the match is weak. Rows may omit the clone size; those that give it use once, few, many or a size class.

>.|.|TRBJ2-5|TRBV15
TGTGCCACCAGCGGGATGGGGGAAGAGACCCAGTACTTC
CATSGMGEETQYF
>.|.|TRBJ1-1|TRBV4-2
TGTGCCAGCAGCCAGCGGGGTGGGGGGCGGACGAACACTGAAGCTTTCTTT
CASSQRGGGRTNTEAFF
>.|.|TRBJ1-1|TRBV4-3
TGCGCCAGCAGCCAACTTATGAACACTGAAGCTTTCTTT
CASSQLMNTEAFF
>.|.|TRBJ2-3|TRBV3-1/TRBV3-2
TGTGCCAGCAGCCAAGTTGTAGATACGCAGTATTTT
CASSQVVDTQYF
>TRBD2|.|TRBJ2-1|TRBV5-1
TGCGCCAGCAGCAATCTAGCGGGAGCTACTAATGAGCAGTTCTTC
CASSNLAGATNEQFF
>TRBD1|.|TRBJ1-3|TRBV25-1
TGTGCCAGCAGGCGACAGGGGGCGACTGGAAACACCATATATTTT
CASRRQGATGNTIYF
>TRBD1|.|TRBJ1-5|TRBV28
TGTGCCAGCAGTCCAGGGGGGAAAGGCAATCAGCCCCAGCATTTT
CASSPGGKGNQPQHF
>.|.|TRBJ1-3|TRBV2
TGTGCCAGCAGTCCCTATACAGGCAGCTCTGGAAACACCATATATTTT
CASSPYTGSSGNTIYF
>.|.|TRBJ2-1|TRBV10-3
TGTGCCACTGCAACGGGGCAGGGAGTCGGCAATGAGCAGTTCTTC
CATATGQGVGNEQFF
>.|.|TRBJ2-2|TRBV19
TGTGCCAGTAGTCGGGCCGGACCTACCGGGGAGCTGTTTTTT
CASSRAGPTGELFF
>TRBD1|once|TRBJ1-2|TRBV19
TGTGCCAGTAGTATGGTGCCGGGACAGGGATACCATGGCTACACCTTC
CASSMVPGQGYHGYTF
>.|.|TRBJ2-3|TRBV2
TGTGCCAGCACTCGTGAAGGGGGGAGCACAGATACGCAGTATTTT
CASTREGGSTDTQYF
>TRBD2|.|TRBJ2-1|TRBV28
TGTGCCAGCAGTTTGGGCCGGAGACTAGCGGACCTCTACAATGAGCAGTTCTTC
CASSLGRRLADLYNEQFF
>.|.|TRBJ2-2|TRBV11-1
TGTGCCAGCAGCTTAGACGGCACCGGGGAGCTGTTTTTT
CASSLDGTGELFF
>.|.|TRBJ1-2|TRBV28
TGTGCCAGCAGTCCGGGCCCATTGCGCTATGGCTACACCTTC
CASSPGPLRYGYTF
>TRBD1|.|TRBJ2-3|TRBV5-5
TGTGCCAGCAGCTACAATGACAGGGACACAGATACGCAGTATTTT
CASSYNDRDTDTQYF
>.|.|TRBJ1-1|TRBV18
TGTGCCAGCTCACCACCAGCTCGGAGAGGGACTGAAGCTTTCTTT
CASSPPARRGTEAFF
>.|.|TRBJ2-7|TRBV28
TGTGCCAGCAGCCTCGGGAGTCCGGCCTACGAGCAGTACTTC
CASSLGSPAYEQYF
>.|once|TRBJ2-7|TRBV28
TGTGCCAGCAGTTCCCCAGGGCGCGTGGACGAGCAGTACTTC
CASSSPGRVDEQYF
>TRBD1|.|TRBJ2-5|TRBV13
TGTGCCAGCAGCTTCTACAGGGGGCGGTTGGCCCGAGGGAGTGGAGAGACCCAGTACTTC
CASSFYRGRLARGSGETQYF
>.|.|TRBJ1-1|TRBV4-3
TGCGCCAGCAGCCAAGCACAGGGAACTGAAGCTTTCTTT
CASSQAQGTEAFF
>.|few|TRBJ1-1|TRBV2
TGTGCCAGCACGCCCACGGGGGATAGCACTGAAGCTTTCTTT
CASTPTGDSTEAFF
>.|.|TRBJ2-7|TRBV29-1
TGCAGCGCACGGACAGACATGGCCTCCTACGAGCAGTACTTC
CSARTDMASYEQYF
>.|.|TRBJ1-2|TRBV3-1/TRBV3-2
TGTGCCAGCAGCCATCAGGTGAGCTTTGATAACTATGGCTACACCTTC
CASSHQVSFDNYGYTF
>TRBD1|.|TRBJ1-1|TRBV5-4
TGTGCCAGCAGCTCCAGAGCCGGGACAGGGGACACTGAAGCTTTCTTT
CASSSRAGTGDTEAFF
>.|.|TRBJ2-1|TRBV7-3
TGTGCCAGCAGCTTACCACCCTCGCGAGGAGACGTCGACAATGAGCAGTTCTTC
CASSLPPSRGDVDNEQFF
>TRBD2|.|TRBJ2-5|TRBV14
TGTGCCAGCAGCCAAGTGGCTAGCGGAGAGACCCAGTACTTC
CASSQVASGETQYF
>TRBD2|.|TRBJ2-7|TRBV2
TGTGCCAGCAGGGGGATAACTAGCGGGACCTCGGTCTACGAGCAGTACTTC
CASRGITSGTSVYEQYF
>.|.|TRBJ2-2|TRBV5-1
TGCGCCAGCAGCCCCCGCCAGAACACCGGGGAGCTGTTTTTT
CASSPRQNTGELFF
>TRBD1|.|TRBJ1-1|TRBV4-3
TGCGCCAGCAGCCCACTTACAGGGGGGACTGAAGCTTTCTTT
CASSPLTGGTEAFF
>TRBD1|.|TRBJ2-5|TRBV20-1
TGCAGTGCTAGTTACGGGACAGGGTTGGGGGAGACCCAGTACTTC
CSASYGTGLGETQYF
>.|.|TRBJ2-7|TRBV18
TGTGCCAGCTCACCAAGCTCCTACGAGCAGTACTTC
CASSPSSYEQYF
>.|.|TRBJ2-6|TRBV2
TGTGCCAGCAGTGTTGGGGTTTGGCCAGCTGGGGCCAACGTCCTGACTTTC
CASSVGVWPAGANVLTF
>TRBD2|.|TRBJ2-7|TRBV5-8
TGTGCCAGCAGCTCTCCGGGACTAGCGTTTGGTTACGAGCAGTACTTC
CASSSPGLAFGYEQYF
>.|once|TRBJ1-1|TRBV6-2/TRBV6-3
TGTGCCAGCAGTTACCAGGGAGGGAACACTGAAGCTTTCTTT
CASSYQGGNTEAFF
>TRBD1|.|TRBJ2-5|TRBV7-2
TGTGCCAGCAGCACGAGACAGGGTAGAGAGACCCAGTACTTC
CASSTRQGRETQYF
>TRBD2|.|TRBJ2-1|TRBV4-1
TGCGCCAGCAGCCAAGCCTTGCTAGCGGGAGGGGACAATGAGCAGTTCTTC
CASSQALLAGGDNEQFF
>.|.|TRBJ1-2|TRBV28
TGTGCCAGCAGTTTCCCAGGGGGCTACACCTTC
CASSFPGGYTF
>TRBD1|.|TRBJ2-2|TRBV2
TGTGCCAGCAGTAATTCCGGGACAGGCCCCCTTGGCACCGGGGAGCTGTTTTTT
CASSNSGTGPLGTGELFF
>.|.|TRBJ1-1|TRBV16
TGTGCCAGCAGCCAATCCTTAGGGAGCACTGAAGCTTTCTTT
CASSQSLGSTEAFF
>TRBD1|.|TRBJ1-2|TRBV6-1
TGTGCCAGCAGTGACGTCAGGGGGCGAGACTATGGCTACACCTTC
CASSDVRGRDYGYTF
>.|.|TRBJ2-2|TRBV11-3
TGTGCCACCCAGGGGTACACCGGGGAGCTGTTTTTT
CATQGYTGELFF
>.|once|TRBJ1-1|TRBV5-1
TGCGCCAGCAGCGTGGCGCAAGCGAACACTGAAGCTTTCTTT
CASSVAQANTEAFF
>TRBD2|.|TRBJ2-1|TRBV7-2
TGTGCCAGCAGCTTAGCTGGGACTAGCGAGTACAATGAGCAGTTCTTC
CASSLAGTSEYNEQFF
>TRBD2|.|TRBJ2-7|TRBV7-2
TGTGCCAGCAGCCCATCGGGGGGGGCCGTAGACGAGCAGTACTTC
CASSPSGGAVDEQYF
>TRBD2|.|TRBJ2-1|TRBV2
TGTGCCAGCAGTGTGGATAGCGGGAGAGTCGATGAGCAGTTCTTC
CASSVDSGRVDEQFF
>.|once|TRBJ2-3|TRBV11-2
TGTGCCAGCAGCCACAACATTGGGAAGGATACGCAGTATTTT
CASSHNIGKDTQYF
>.|.|TRBJ1-1|TRBV19
TGTGCCAGTAGTATAGATTTGGCCCCTGGCGCAGGTGAAGCTTTCTTT
CASSIDLAPGAGEAFF
>TRBD2|.|TRBJ2-7|TRBV4-2
TGTGCCAGCAGCCAAGACGGTAGCGGGAGAGGGACTTACGAGCAGTACTTC
CASSQDGSGRGTYEQYF
>TRBD1|once|TRBJ2-1|TRBV18
TGTGCCAGCTCACCACCAATCAGTACGGACAGGGCGTCCTACAATGAGCAGTTCTTC
CASSPPISTDRASYNEQFF
>.|.|TRBJ1-5|TRBV6-6
TGTGCCAGCAGCGAACGGGGGGCGCCCGACAATCAGCCCCAGCATTTT
CASSERGAPDNQPQHF
>TRBD2|.|TRBJ2-1|TRBV30
TGTGCCTGGAAAAACCTAGCGGGCGGGTACAATGAGCAGTTCTTC
CAWKNLAGGYNEQFF
>TRBD2|.|TRBJ2-3|TRBV28
TGTGCCAGTCAGCGGGAGGCCGACACAGATACGCAGTATTTT
CASQREADTDTQYF